This T cell receptor (beta chain) was sequenced in a study of beta chain features in type 1 diabetes. J lost 1 base, V lost 0 bases, and 0 bases had no gene match. This CDR3 spans 17 amino acids. Germline values: CDR1 SEHNR, CDR2 FQNEAQ (reference sequence). This clone turned up a few times. The target antigen is unknown. What was sequenced were expressed TCRB transcripts, since all of the isolated RNA had been reverse transcribed. Generated by immunoSEQ multiplex PCR, the TCRdb table keeps only in-frame clones and is missing some. The sample lists under 350,000 clones, about 8% occurring once. Study-level points and caveats: VDJ junctions in type 1 diabetes patients carried more deletions and fewer insertions. Whether TCRB rearrangement is influenced by HLA type was left unresolved in this analysis. The similarity of naive, central memory and Treg TCRB repertoires appeared greater among patients than among healthy donors.

Purity above 95% was achieved in all sorted populations. This clonotype originated in a woman aged 18-29 years in good health. The rearrangement links TRBV7-9 to TRBJ2-1, with 13 positions matching TRBD2. The sequencing sample was made of central memory CD4+ T cells from blood. The CDR3 loop is CASSLATSGRSYNEQFF. The DNA of the CDR3 is TGTGCCAGCAGCTTAGCGACTAGCGGGAGGTCCTACAATGAGCAGTTCTTC.